The 8 T cell receptor beta chains below were found in one sample sequenced in a study of blood T cell repertoires in COVID-19. Some clones are missing from TCRdb's copy, which holds only in-frame ones; the method was immunoSEQ multiplex PCR. The sample records more than 150,000 clones, under 90% being singletons. Source material: peripheral blood. The receptors stem from a middle-aged man with acute or convalescent COVID-19.

V usage is TRBV27 and J usage is TRBJ1-2, with a possible D match to TRBD1 (5 bases). Germline V gene data show CDR1 as MNHEY and CDR2 as SMNVEV (reference sequence). This CDR3 is built from 15 residues. Trimming cost V 5 bases and J 2 bases, with 15 bases left between them. DNA for the CDR3: TGTGCCAGCAGTCCCCGTCGCGGGGGGAACTATGGCTACACCTTC. Translated, it gives CASSPRRGGNYGYTF.

The chain joins TRBV21-1 to TRBJ1-1; the DNA was not used to check the table's D call, TRBD1. TRBV21-1 is listed as a pseudogene. The CDR3 spans 19 residues. The CDR3 nucleotides are TGTGCCAGCAGCAAACGGCGGTTCTCGGCAGGGAAGTCGGAGACTGAAGCTTTCTTT. Translation: CASSKRRFSAGKSETEAFF.

The rearrangement uses TRBV9 and TRBJ2-2; tentative D call: TRBD2 (5 bases). Trimming cost V 1 base and J 5 bases, with 18 bases left between them. CDR1 is SGDLS and CDR2 is YYNGEE in the germline V gene. This CDR3 is 17 amino acids long. The CDR3 sequence is CASSVLRDSPVTGELFF. The CDR3 DNA follows: TGTGCCAGCAGCGTACTACGGGATAGCCCCGTAACCGGGGAGCTGTTTTTT.

CDR3 nucleotides: TGTGCCACCAGCAGAGATCGAGGGGGGGGCCGTGGCTACACCTTC. Translation gives CATSRDRGGGRGYTF. The chain recombines TRBV15 with TRBJ1-2; D perhaps matches TRBD1 (6 bases). This CDR3 region has 15 residues. Germline V gives CDR1 LNHNV, CDR2 YYDKDF (reference sequence). Trimming pared 0 bases from V and 7 bases from J, leaving 15 bases between. Full variable domain (remainder filled in from reference TRBV15 and TRBJ1-2): DAMVIQNPRYQVTQFGKPVTLSCSQTLNHNVMYWYQQKSSQAPKLLFHYYDKDFNNEADTPDNFQSRRPNTSFCFLDIRSPGLGDTAMYLCATSRDRGGGRGYTFGSGTRLTVV.

The rearrangement joins TRBV4-3 to TRBJ1-6; D is ambiguous. The germline V gene has CDR1 LGHNA and CDR2 YSLEER. The CDR3 extends over 15 amino acids. V was clipped by 0 bases and J by 4 bases, with 7 bases between them. As DNA, the CDR3 is TGCGCCAGCAGCCAAGATCTGCAGTATAATTCACCCCTCCACTTT. Residues: CASSQDLQYNSPLHF.

The chain combines TRBV6-5 with TRBJ2-7; D gene unclear. The CDR3 is 13 residues long. Trimming stripped 3 bases from V and 4 bases from J, with 10 bases between. The V gene's germline CDR1 is MNHEY and CDR2 SVGAGI. This CDR3 reads CASSYAAYYEQYF. CDR3 coding DNA: TGTGCCAGCAGTTATGCTGCGTATTACGAGCAGTACTTC.

The rearrangement uses TRBV7-2 and TRBJ2-5; TRBD1 might be the D (6 bases). The germline V gene encodes CDR1 SGHTA and CDR2 FQGNSA. The length of the CDR3 is 18 residues. Between the trimmed V and J ends, which lost 2 bases and 0 bases, there was a span of 19 bases. CDR3 loop: CASSLRLGDMGYQETQYF. The CDR3 DNA sequence: TGTGCCAGCAGCTTAAGGTTAGGGGACATGGGGTACCAAGAGACCCAGTACTTC.

The CDR3 region has the DNA TGTGCCAGCAGTACCCACAGGGGTGACGGCTACACCTTC. As protein: CASSTHRGDGYTF. This chain links TRBV27 with TRBJ1-2, with 7 nucleotides matching TRBD1. Germline CDR1 MNHEY, CDR2 SMNVEV (reference sequence). The CDR3 is 13 amino acids. After removal of 5 bases from V and 8 bases from J, the junction contained 8 bases not matched to a gene.